The 28 T cell receptor beta chains given below trace back to one sample, sequenced in a study of OX40 agonist ivuxolimab in advanced cancers. Only in-frame clones appear in the TCRdb table, and some are missing; sequencing was by immunoSEQ multiplex PCR. The data show about 57,000 clones, about 83% seen once. Specimen: CD4+ or CD8+ T cells sorted from blood, collected in a trial of the OX40 agonist ivuxolimab. Receptors originate from an adult with an advanced solid tumor such as melanoma, head and neck, liver or kidney cancer.

The chain joins TRBV28 to TRBJ2-7; D gene ambiguous. Germline V gene data show CDR1 as MDHEN and CDR2 as SYDVKM. V was trimmed by 2 bases and J by 5 bases, leaving 1 base between them. This CDR3 region has 10 residues. This CDR3 is CASSLDEQYF. The CDR3 DNA follows: TGTGCCAGCAGTTTAGACGAGCAGTACTTC.

The chain joins TRBV30 to TRBJ1-6, with D possibly matching TRBD1 (6 bases). The CDR3 has 13 residues. Looked up from germline, CDR1 is GTSNPN and CDR2 is SVGIG (reference sequence). V dropped 4 bases and J dropped 14 bases, with 18 bases sitting between them. CDR3 amino acids: CAWNRRDTESLHF. Written as DNA, the CDR3 is TGTGCCTGGAATCGCCGGGACACGGAATCCCTCCACTTT. Full variable domain (missing parts from reference TRBV30 and TRBJ1-6): SQTIHQWPATLVQPVGSPLSLECTVEGTSNPNLYWYRQAAGRGLQLLFYSVGIGQISSEVPQNLSASRPQDRQFILSSKKLLLSDSGFYLCAWNRRDTESLHFGNGTRLTVT.

This chain uses TRBV19 with TRBJ1-1; D is perhaps TRBD1 (5 bases). CDR1 and CDR2 from the germline V gene are LNHDA and SQIVND (reference sequence). Trimming left V 3 bases short and J 5 bases short, with 13 bases between. CDR3 size: 14 residues. CDR3 nucleotides: TGTGCCAGTAGTATGGAGGGGTTGGTAACTGAAGCTTTCTTT. It encodes CASSMEGLVTEAFF. Complete variable domain (other parts from reference TRBV19 and TRBJ1-1): DGGITQSPKYLFRKEGQNVTLSCEQNLNHDAMYWYRQDPGQGLRLIYYSQIVNDFQKGDIAEGYSVSREKKESFPLTVTSAQKNPTAFYLCASSMEGLVTEAFFGQGTRLTVV.

The J gene is TRBJ2-6, the V gene TRBV5-1; 9 nucleotides agree with TRBD1. This CDR3 has 21 residues. The V and J ends lost 0 bases and 0 bases, in that order; junction bases with no gene match: 13. Germline V gives CDR1 SGHRS, CDR2 YFSETQ. The CDR3 region has the DNA TGCGCCAGCAGCTTGGGTAACCCCGGGACAGGGAAGGTCTCTGGGGCCAACGTCCTGACTTTC. It encodes CASSLGNPGTGKVSGANVLTF. The entire variable domain, with the rest obtained from reference TRBV5-1 and TRBJ2-6, is as follows: KAGVTQTPRYLIKTRGQQVTLSCSPISGHRSVSWYQQTPGQGLQFLFEYFSETQRNKGNFPGRFSGRQFSNSRSEMNVSTLELGDSALYLCASSLGNPGTGKVSGANVLTFGAGSRLTVL.

The CDR3 loop is CASRITGLHSEQYF. In DNA, the CDR3 is TGTGCCAGCAGGATAACGGGACTCCATAGTGAGCAGTACTTC. The chain recombines TRBV25-1 with TRBJ2-7, with a weak D call TRBD2 (6 bases). The CDR3 has 14 residues. V was pared by 6 bases and J by 7 bases, with 19 bases between. Germline lookup yields CDR1 MGHDK and CDR2 SYGVNS.

The V and J genes are TRBV19 and TRBJ1-1; TRBD1 matches at 9 bases. Germline CDR1 reads LNHDA; CDR2 reads SQIVND (reference sequence). Trimming cost V 4 bases and J 3 bases; bases outside gene matches: 9. The CDR3 is 16 amino acids. CDR3: CASSTPGTGSDTEAFF. As DNA, the CDR3 is TGTGCCAGTAGTACCCCCGGGACAGGGTCCGACACTGAAGCTTTCTTT.

This chain connects TRBV5-4 to TRBJ2-6, with D unresolved. This CDR3 has 15 residues. V was clipped by 0 bases and J by 2 bases, with 6 bases between them. CDR1 and CDR2 (germline): SGHNT, YYREEE (reference sequence). DNA for the CDR3: TGTGCCAGCAGCTTGGTGGCCCCTGGGGCCAACGTCCTGACTTTC. Protein product: CASSLVAPGANVLTF.

This chain uses TRBV2 with TRBJ2-5; 8 bases match TRBD2. CDR1 and CDR2 from the germline V gene are SNHLY and FYNNEI. With 1 base clipped from V and 4 bases from J, the junction kept 2 bases outside the gene matches. The CDR3 sequence is 14 residues long. CDR3 in DNA: TGTGCCAGCAGTGAAGGCCTAGCGGGAGAGACCCAGTACTTC. Its protein product is CASSEGLAGETQYF. The variable domain in full, completed from reference TRBV2 and TRBJ2-5, reads EPEVTQTPSHQVTQMGQEVILRCVPISNHLYFYWYRQILGQKVEFLVSFYNNEISEKSEIFDDQFSVERPDGSNFTLKIRSTKLEDSAMYFCASSEGLAGETQYFGPGTRLLVL.

CDR3 sequence (DNA): TGTGCCAGCAGCATCGTCCGGAATCAGCCCCAGCATTTT. Protein sequence: CASSIVRNQPQHF. The chain employs TRBV7-2 and TRBJ1-5; no reliable D call. Trimming took 5 bases from V and 4 from J, leaving 9 bases between them. There are 13 residues in the CDR3. Germline V gene sequence: CDR1 SGHTA, CDR2 FQGNSA.

The genes are TRBV5-1 and TRBJ2-2; D call uncertain. Trimming removed 9 bases at V and 3 bases at J, with 18 bases between. The CDR3 covers 15 residues. Germline CDR1 reads SGHRS; CDR2 reads YFSETQ. CDR3 protein: CATQDGRVDTGELFF. CDR3 DNA sequence: TGCGCCACCCAGGACGGTAGGGTCGACACCGGGGAGCTGTTTTTT. The full variable domain, completed using reference TRBV5-1 and TRBJ2-2, is KAGVTQTPRYLIKTRGQQVTLSCSPISGHRSVSWYQQTPGQGLQFLFEYFSETQRNKGNFPGRFSGRQFSNSRSEMNVSTLELGDSALYLCATQDGRVDTGELFFGEGSRLTVL.

The J gene is TRBJ1-1, the V gene TRBV19, with D perhaps TRBD1 (5 bases). Trimming cost V 5 bases and J 3 bases, with 10 bases left between them. Germline V gene data show CDR1 as LNHDA and CDR2 as SQIVND (reference sequence). This CDR3 spans 13 amino acids. The CDR3 DNA follows: TGTGCCAGTAGTGTGACAGTAGACACTGAAGCTTTCTTT. The encoded protein is CASSVTVDTEAFF.

This chain joins TRBV19 and TRBJ1-5; the D is unclear. Germline loops: CDR1 LNHDA, CDR2 SQIVND (reference sequence). The CDR3 sequence is 15 residues long. V was trimmed by 8 bases and J by 1 base, leaving 15 bases between them. In DNA form, the CDR3 reads TGTGCCAGTGGTGTTGAGGACCGGAGCAATCAGCCCCAGCATTTT. It translates to CASGVEDRSNQPQHF.

This chain connects TRBV6-1 to TRBJ2-7, with unresolved D. Between the trimmed V and J ends, which lost 0 bases and 3 bases, there was a span of 15 bases. This CDR3 is built from 16 residues. Per the germline V gene, CDR1 is MNHNS and CDR2 is SASEGT. The CDR3 DNA is TGTGCCAGCAGTGAAGCGAACCCTTCCACTGGCTACGAGCAGTACTTC. This gives the protein CASSEANPSTGYEQYF.

This clone occurred once. The gene calls are TRBV18 and TRBJ2-7, with TRBD2 identical over 7 bases. V shed 3 bases, J shed 6 bases, and the junction held 8 bases outside the gene matches. CDR1 KGHSH and CDR2 LQKENI come from the germline V gene. CDR3 size: 14 residues. The CDR3 coding sequence is TGTGCCAGCTCACCCTCTGCGGGAGCTGGCGAGCAGTACTTC. The encoded protein is CASSPSAGAGEQYF.

The chain carries TRBV5-1 and TRBJ2-2; D might be TRBD1 or TRBD2, each matching 5 bases. CDR3 size: 11 residues. Deletions cut 5 bases from V and 6 bases from J, with 5 bases between. Germline-derived CDR1 and CDR2 are SGHRS and YFSETQ. The CDR3 DNA reads TGCGCCAGCAGGGGACCCGGGGAGCTGTTTTTT. Its translation is CASRGPGELFF.

The chain employs TRBV9 and TRBJ1-6, with D maybe TRBD1 (5 bases). V shed 0 bases and J shed 11 bases, with 9 bases lying between them. CDR1 SGDLS and CDR2 YYNGEE come from the germline V gene. The CDR3 length is 13 residues. This CDR3 reads CASSVGTRAPLHF. The CDR3 nucleotides read TGTGCCAGCAGCGTAGGGACCAGGGCACCCCTCCACTTT.

The chain has TRBV5-4 and TRBJ1-3; perhaps TRBD1 as D (6 bases). This CDR3 region has 15 residues. In germline, CDR1 is SGHNT, CDR2 YYREEE (reference sequence). Trimming took off 1 base at V and 1 base at J, with 9 bases between the two ends. CDR3 coding DNA: TGTGCCAGCAGCTTGATGGGACATTCTGGAAACACCATATATTTT. Its protein is CASSLMGHSGNTIYF.

This clone has just a few counts. This rearrangement joins TRBV28 to TRBJ2-7; TRBD2 agrees at 10 bases. V was clipped by 4 bases and J by 4 bases; unmatched bases: 10. CDR3 size: 16 residues. From germline, CDR1 is MDHEN and CDR2 SYDVKM. The CDR3 protein is CASSWEAGGPRYEQYF. In DNA, the CDR3 is TGTGCCAGCAGTTGGGAAGCGGGAGGGCCTAGGTACGAGCAGTACTTC.

The V call is TRBV19, the J call TRBJ1-5, with a tentative D call TRBD1 (5 bases). CDR1 and CDR2 from the germline V gene are LNHDA and SQIVND (reference sequence). The germline V and J ends were trimmed by 8 bases and 0 bases, with 8 bases remaining between them. This CDR3 has 13 amino acids. The CDR3 nucleotides read TGTGCCAGTCGACAGTATAGCAATCAGCCCCAGCATTTT. This gives the protein CASRQYSNQPQHF. Using reference TRBV19 and TRBJ1-5 for the parts outside the CDR3, the full variable domain is DGGITQSPKYLFRKEGQNVTLSCEQNLNHDAMYWYRQDPGQGLRLIYYSQIVNDFQKGDIAEGYSVSREKKESFPLTVTSAQKNPTAFYLCASRQYSNQPQHFGDGTRLSIL.

The rearrangement links TRBV6-5 to TRBJ1-3; the match to TRBD1 covers 7 bases. The CDR3 contains 14 residues. CDR1 is MNHEY and CDR2 is SVGAGI in the germline V gene. Germline trimming cut 5 bases from V and 4 bases from J; bases unmatched to any gene: 5. DNA of the CDR3: TGTGCCAGCAGTCCTAGGGGACAGGGAAACACCATATATTTT. As protein: CASSPRGQGNTIYF.

The chain links TRBV5-1 to TRBJ1-1; 11 nucleotides line up with TRBD1. The CDR3 extends over 15 amino acids. The V gene end was trimmed by 3 bases and the J gene end by 5 bases; junction bases not matched to a gene: 6. Germline-derived CDR1 and CDR2 are SGHRS and YFSETQ. Here the CDR3 DNA reads TGCGCCAGCAGCTCACTGGACAGGGGGCGGACTGAAGCTTTCTTT. Amino acids: CASSSLDRGRTEAFF.

The chain is built from TRBV27 and TRBJ1-4, with D perhaps matching TRBD1 (6 bases). The length of the CDR3 is 16 residues. Between the trimmed V and J ends, which lost 7 bases and 3 bases, there was a span of 18 bases. The germline V gene encodes CDR1 MNHEY and CDR2 SMNVEV (reference sequence). CDR3 coding DNA: TGTGCCAGCATCATTACAGGGAAGAGGGCTAATGAAAAACTGTTTTTT. Translation gives CASIITGKRANEKLFF. The full variable domain, completed using reference TRBV27 and TRBJ1-4, is EAQVTQNPRYLITVTGKKLTVTCSQNMNHEYMSWYRQDPGLGLRQIYYSMNVEVTDKGDVPEGYKVSRKEKRNFPLILESPSPNQTSLYFCASIITGKRANEKLFFGSGTQLSVL.

The chain carries TRBV5-1 and TRBJ2-2; D gene uncertain. CDR1 is SGHRS, CDR2 YFSETQ, per germline. Trimming cost V 3 bases and J 7 bases, with 7 bases left between them. The CDR3 length is 12 residues. The CDR3, as DNA: TGCGCCAGCAGCTCACAAGACGGGGAGCTGTTTTTT. Its translation is CASSSQDGELFF.

Only a few counts were recorded for this clone. The chain is built from TRBV6-1 and TRBJ1-6; D unresolved. The CDR3 has 11 amino acids. Germline V gives CDR1 MNHNS, CDR2 SASEGT. V dropped 3 bases and J dropped 14 bases, with 8 bases sitting between them. CDR3 protein: CASSEILTLHF. In nucleotides, the CDR3 is TGTGCCAGCAGTGAGATTTTGACCCTCCACTTT.

This clone was seen just once. V is TRBV5-1 and J is TRBJ1-5; possible D gene TRBD1, 5 bases. This CDR3 has 15 residues. Germline CDR1 SGHRS, CDR2 YFSETQ. The ends were cut back, 4 bases at V and 3 bases at J, with 14 bases in the middle. CDR3 DNA sequence: TGCGCCAGCAGCACCGGGACCGCGGACAATCAGCCCCAGCATTTT. Amino acids: CASSTGTADNQPQHF.

The V call is TRBV30, the J call TRBJ2-1, with D perhaps matching TRBD2 (7 bases). The V end lost 4 bases, the J end lost 3 bases, and 16 bases lay between the germline ends. There are 15 residues in the CDR3. From germline, CDR1 is GTSNPN and CDR2 SVGIG (reference sequence). The chain's CDR3 is CAWKGGLADYNEQFF. The DNA for the CDR3 is TGTGCCTGGAAGGGGGGGCTAGCGGACTACAATGAGCAGTTCTTC.

The CDR3 coding sequence is TGTGCCAGCTCACCACGCGGGGACAGAGGCAAGGAAAAACTGTTTTTT. It is translated as CASSPRGDRGKEKLFF. J is TRBJ1-4 and V is TRBV18; TRBD1 matches at 7 bases. The germline V gene encodes CDR1 KGHSH and CDR2 LQKENI. The CDR3 is 16 residues long. The V segment lost 1 base and the J segment 8 bases; nucleotides outside the gene matches: 10.

The rearrangement uses TRBV6-5 and TRBJ1-2, with D maybe TRBD1 (5 bases). Germline V gene data show CDR1 as MNHEY and CDR2 as SVGAGI. The CDR3 runs 11 residues. Trimming stripped 7 bases from V and 8 bases from J, with 11 bases between. The CDR3 protein is CASTRGTGYTF. In nucleotides, the CDR3 is TGTGCCAGCACACGAGGGACCGGCTACACCTTC.